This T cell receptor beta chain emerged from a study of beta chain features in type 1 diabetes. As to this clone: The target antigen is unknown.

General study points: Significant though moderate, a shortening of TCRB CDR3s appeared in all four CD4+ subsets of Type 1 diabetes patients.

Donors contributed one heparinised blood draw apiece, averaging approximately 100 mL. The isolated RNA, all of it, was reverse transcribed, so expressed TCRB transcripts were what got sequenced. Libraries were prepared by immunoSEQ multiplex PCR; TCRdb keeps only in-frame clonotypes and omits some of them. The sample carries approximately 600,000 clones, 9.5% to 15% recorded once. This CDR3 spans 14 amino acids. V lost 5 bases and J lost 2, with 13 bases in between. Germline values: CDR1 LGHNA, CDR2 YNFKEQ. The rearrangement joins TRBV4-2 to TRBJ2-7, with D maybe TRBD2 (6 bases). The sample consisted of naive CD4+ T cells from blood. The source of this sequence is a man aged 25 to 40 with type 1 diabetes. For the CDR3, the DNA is TGTGCCAGCAGCGTCCGGGGGTTTCCCTACGAGCAGTACTTC. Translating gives CASSVRGFPYEQYF.